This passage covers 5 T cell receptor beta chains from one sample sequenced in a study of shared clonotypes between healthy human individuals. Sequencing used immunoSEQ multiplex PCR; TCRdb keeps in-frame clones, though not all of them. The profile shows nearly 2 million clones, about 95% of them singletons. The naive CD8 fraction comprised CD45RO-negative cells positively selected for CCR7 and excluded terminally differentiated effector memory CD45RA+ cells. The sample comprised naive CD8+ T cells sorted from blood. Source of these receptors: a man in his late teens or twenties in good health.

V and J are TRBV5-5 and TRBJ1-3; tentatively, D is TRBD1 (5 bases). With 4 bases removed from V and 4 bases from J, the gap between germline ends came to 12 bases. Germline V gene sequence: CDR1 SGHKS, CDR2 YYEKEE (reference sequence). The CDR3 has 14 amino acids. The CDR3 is CASSATDLGNTIYF. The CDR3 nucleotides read TGTGCCAGCAGCGCGACAGACTTGGGAAACACCATATATTTT.

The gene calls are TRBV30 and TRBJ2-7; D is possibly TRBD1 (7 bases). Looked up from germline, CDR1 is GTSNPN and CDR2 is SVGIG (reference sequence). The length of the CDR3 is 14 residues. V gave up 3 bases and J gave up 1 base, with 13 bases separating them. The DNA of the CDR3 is TGTGCCTGGAGATGGGCAGGGGGGTCCTACGAGCAGTACTTC. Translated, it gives CAWRWAGGSYEQYF. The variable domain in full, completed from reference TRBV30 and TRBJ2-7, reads SQTIHQWPATLVQPVGSPLSLECTVEGTSNPNLYWYRQAAGRGLQLLFYSVGIGQISSEVPQNLSASRPQDRQFILSSKKLLLSDSGFYLCAWRWAGGSYEQYFGPGTRLTVT.

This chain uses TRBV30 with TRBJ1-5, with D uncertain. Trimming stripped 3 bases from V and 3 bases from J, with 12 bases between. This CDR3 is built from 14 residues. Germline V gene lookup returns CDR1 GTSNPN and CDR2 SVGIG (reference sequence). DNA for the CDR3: TGTGCCTGGAGGGACGGAGGGCTCAATCAGCCCCAGCATTTT. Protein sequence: CAWRDGGLNQPQHF.

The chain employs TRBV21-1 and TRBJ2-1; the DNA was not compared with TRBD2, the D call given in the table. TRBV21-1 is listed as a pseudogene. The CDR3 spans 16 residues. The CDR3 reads CASSFSSVNSYNEQFF. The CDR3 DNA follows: TGTGCCAGCAGCTTCTCTAGCGTCAACTCCTACAATGAGCAGTTCTTC.

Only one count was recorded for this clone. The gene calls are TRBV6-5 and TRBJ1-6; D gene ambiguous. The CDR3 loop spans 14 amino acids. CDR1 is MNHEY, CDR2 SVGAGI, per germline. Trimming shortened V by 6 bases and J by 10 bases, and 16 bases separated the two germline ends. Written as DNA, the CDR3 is TGTGCCAGCAGCCCGAACCCCGCTAACTCACCCCTCCACTTT. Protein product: CASSPNPANSPLHF.